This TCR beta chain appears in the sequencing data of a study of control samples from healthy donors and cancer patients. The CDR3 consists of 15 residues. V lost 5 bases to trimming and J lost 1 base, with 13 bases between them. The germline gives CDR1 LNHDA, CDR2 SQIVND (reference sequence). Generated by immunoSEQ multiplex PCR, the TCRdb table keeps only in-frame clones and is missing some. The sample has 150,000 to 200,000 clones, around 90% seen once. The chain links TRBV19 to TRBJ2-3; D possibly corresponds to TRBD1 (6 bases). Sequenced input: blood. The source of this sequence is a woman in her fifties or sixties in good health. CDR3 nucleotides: TGTGCCAGTAGTCTCTCCAAGGGGGGCACAGATACGCAGTATTTT. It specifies CASSLSKGGTDTQYF.